The rows below give T cell receptor beta chains drawn from one sample of a study of blood T cell repertoires in COVID-19. Method: immunoSEQ multiplex PCR; TCRdb's copy keeps in-frame clones and lacks some. There are fewer than 80,000 clones in the sample; about 91% occur only once, and around 5.2% lies in the top ten. The sequenced sample consisted of peripheral blood. The receptors shown here come from a woman aged 50 to 65 with active COVID-19. Each CDR3 is given with its conserved first and last residue. The D gene is left open where the match is weak. Not every row has a clone size; where given, it reads once, few, many or a size class.

D	J	size	V	length	DNA	CDR3
-	TRBJ1-6	few	TRBV5-1	16	TGCGCCAGCAGCTTGGCCGGGAGCTCCTATAATTCACCCCTCCACTTT	CASSLAGSSYNSPLHF
TRBD2	TRBJ2-5	-	TRBV5-1	16	TGCGCCAGCAGCTTGGTCCTAGCGGGAGTGGTAGAGACCCAGTACTTC	CASSLVLAGVVETQYF
-	TRBJ2-7	-	TRBV5-1	16	TGCGCCAGCAGCTTTTCAATCGGAGGGATTCAACTCGAGCAGTACTTC	CASSFSIGGIQLEQYF
TRBD2	TRBJ2-4	-	TRBV9	17	TGTGCCAGCAGCGTAGGACTAGCGGGGCTAGCCAAAAACATTCAGTACTTC	CASSVGLAGLAKNIQYF
TRBD2	TRBJ2-1	-	TRBV7-7	16	TGTGCTAGCAGCCAGGGACTAGCGGGAGAACACAATGAGCAGTTCTTC	CASSQGLAGEHNEQFF
-	TRBJ2-6	-	TRBV19	13	TGTGCCAGTAGTATCCCGGGGGCCAACGTCCTGACTTTC	CASSIPGANVLTF
-	TRBJ2-7	-	TRBV28	13	TGTGCCAGCAGGGCTGGGACATTCTACGAGCAGTACTTC	CASRAGTFYEQYF
-	TRBJ2-1	-	TRBV7-7	13	TGTGCTAGCAGCTTAGGGACACCAAATGAGCAGTTCTTC	CASSLGTPNEQFF
-	TRBJ1-3	-	TRBV7-6	14	TGTGCCAGCAGCACTAGAGACTCTGGAAACACCATATATTTT	CASSTRDSGNTIYF
-	TRBJ2-4	-	TRBV2	16	TGTGCCAGCGTCCAGGGACTTTCCCTAGCCAAAAACATTCAGTACTTC	CASVQGLSLAKNIQYF
-	TRBJ1-5	few	TRBV21-1	13	TGTGCCAGCAGCCACTGCCCCTGCTGGCCCCAGCATTTT	CASSHCPCWPQHF
TRBD1	TRBJ2-1	-	TRBV18	15	TGTGCCAGCTCACCAAAGGGGGCCAGCTACAATGAGCAGTTCTTC	CASSPKGASYNEQFF
-	TRBJ1-4	-	TRBV19	14	TGTGCCAGTAGTACACGGGCCTCGGGAGAAAAACTGTTTTTT	CASSTRASGEKLFF
TRBD1	TRBJ1-1	-	TRBV27	16	TGTGCCAGCAATCGCCCAGGGGGCGGGATGAACACTGAAGCTTTCTTT	CASNRPGGGMNTEAFF
TRBD1	TRBJ2-6	-	TRBV5-1	18	TGCGCCAGCAGCTTCTCCGGACAGGGGATTTCTGGGGCCAACGTCCTGACTTTC	CASSFSGQGISGANVLTF
TRBD2	TRBJ2-7	-	TRBV6-5	15	TGTGCCAGCCACGCCGGGGGACTAGCCACAAGGGAGCAGTACTTC	CASHAGGLATREQYF
TRBD1	TRBJ1-1	-	TRBV13	14	TGTGCCAGCAGCCTATACAGGGGGATCACTGAAGCTTTCTTT	CASSLYRGITEAFF
-	TRBJ1-5	-	TRBV10-3	13	TGTGCCATCAGTTCTGACAACAATCAGCCCCAGCATTTT	CAISSDNNQPQHF
-	TRBJ1-1	-	TRBV2	14	TGTGCCAGCAGTTCATCGGGGGGAAGGTCTGAAGCTTTCTTT	CASSSSGGRSEAFF
-	TRBJ2-2	-	TRBV7-3	15	TGTGCCAGCAGCTTAAAGGCAGCGGGCCCCGGGGAGCTGTTTTTT	CASSLKAAGPGELFF
TRBD2	TRBJ2-5	-	TRBV3-1/TRBV3-2	13	TGTGCCAGCGGGACCAGCGGGAAAGAGACCCAGTACTTC	CASGTSGKETQYF
-	TRBJ2-7	-	TRBV5-1	14	TGCGCCAGCAGCCAAACCGGGATAGGGGGCGAGCAGTACTTC	CASSQTGIGGEQYF
TRBD2	TRBJ2-1	-	TRBV30	14	TGTGCCTGGAGGGGTCTAGCGGGAGTCAATGAGCAGTTCTTC	CAWRGLAGVNEQFF
-	TRBJ2-1	-	TRBV9	16	TGTGCCAGCAGCGTACCTAGCGCGAGCTCCTACAATGAGCAGTTCTTC	CASSVPSASSYNEQFF
-	TRBJ2-7	-	TRBV2	13	TGTGCCAGCAGTGAAGGTTCAACATGGGAGCAGTACTTC	CASSEGSTWEQYF
TRBD2	TRBJ2-1	-	TRBV5-1	17	TGCGCCAGCAGCTTGGACCTAGCGGGCGGAGGAGACAATGAGCAGTTCTTC	CASSLDLAGGGDNEQFF
TRBD1	TRBJ1-2	-	TRBV2	15	TGTGCCAGCAGCGAAGGGACAGGGGGCCGAGGTGGCTACACCTTC	CASSEGTGGRGGYTF
TRBD2	TRBJ2-7	-	TRBV2	15	TGTGCCAGCAGGGAAGGTACTAGCGGATACTACGAGCAGTACTTC	CASREGTSGYYEQYF
TRBD2	TRBJ2-1	-	TRBV5-4	17	TGTGCCAGCAGCTCGCACGCGACTAGCGGGAGGGCCGATGAGCAGTTCTTC	CASSSHATSGRADEQFF
TRBD2	TRBJ2-2	once	TRBV7-8	18	TGTGCCAGCAGCCCCAGGACTAGCGGGGTCGCGAACACCGGGGAGCTGTTTTTT	CASSPRTSGVANTGELFF
-	TRBJ2-1	-	TRBV5-5	12	TGTGCCAGCAGCTCTAACCCAGGGGAGCAGTTCTTC	CASSSNPGEQFF
-	TRBJ2-7	-	TRBV6-5	15	TGTGCCAGCAGTTACACTGTCAGGTATTCCTACGAGCAGTACTTC	CASSYTVRYSYEQYF
TRBD2	TRBJ2-1	-	TRBV28	13	TGTGCCACCACTAGCGGGGTTTACAATGAGCAGTTCTTC	CATTSGVYNEQFF
-	TRBJ1-4	-	TRBV5-1	14	TGCGCCAGCAGCTTTCTCCAGGGATCAGAAAAACTGTTTTTT	CASSFLQGSEKLFF
TRBD1	TRBJ1-2	-	TRBV7-2	14	TGTGCCAGCAGCTTATCACAGGGGTTAGGTGGCTACACCTTC	CASSLSQGLGGYTF
TRBD1	TRBJ2-7	-	TRBV6-5	15	TGTGCCAGCATCGAAACAGGGGGTCCCAGCTACGAGCAGTACTTC	CASIETGGPSYEQYF
-	TRBJ2-5	-	TRBV14	12	TGTGCCAGCAGCCAAGAGGGCGAGACCCAGTACTTC	CASSQEGETQYF
-	TRBJ2-7	-	TRBV5-1	20	TGCGCCAGCAGCCCGAACCTTGCGAGGGCCGTTTACCCCCCGCCTTTGGAGCAGTACTTC	CASSPNLARAVYPPPLEQYF
-	TRBJ2-5	-	TRBV9	13	TGTGCCTCGTCGCGGGCAGACCAAGAGACCCAGTACTTC	CASSRADQETQYF
-	TRBJ2-5	-	TRBV7-9	14	TGTGCCAGCAGCTTACAAGGGGTGCAGGAGACCCAGTACTTC	CASSLQGVQETQYF